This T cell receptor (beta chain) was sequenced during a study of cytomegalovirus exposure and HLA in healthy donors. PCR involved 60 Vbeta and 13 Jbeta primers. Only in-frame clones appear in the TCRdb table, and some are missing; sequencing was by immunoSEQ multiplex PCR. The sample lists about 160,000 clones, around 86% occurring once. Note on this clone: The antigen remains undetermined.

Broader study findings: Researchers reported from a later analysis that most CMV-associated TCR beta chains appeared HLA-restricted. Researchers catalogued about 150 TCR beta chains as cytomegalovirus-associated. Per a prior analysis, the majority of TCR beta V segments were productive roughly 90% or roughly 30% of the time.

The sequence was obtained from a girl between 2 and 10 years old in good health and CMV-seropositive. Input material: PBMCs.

The CDR3 bases are TGTGCCAGCAGCCATGGACTTGCTTACACCTTC. Protein sequence: CASSHGLAYTF. This chain connects TRBV5-6 to TRBJ1-2; no clear D. Trimming left V 4 bases short and J 11 bases short, with 12 bases between. Per the germline V gene, CDR1 is SGHDT and CDR2 is YYEEEE. CDR3 size: 11 residues.